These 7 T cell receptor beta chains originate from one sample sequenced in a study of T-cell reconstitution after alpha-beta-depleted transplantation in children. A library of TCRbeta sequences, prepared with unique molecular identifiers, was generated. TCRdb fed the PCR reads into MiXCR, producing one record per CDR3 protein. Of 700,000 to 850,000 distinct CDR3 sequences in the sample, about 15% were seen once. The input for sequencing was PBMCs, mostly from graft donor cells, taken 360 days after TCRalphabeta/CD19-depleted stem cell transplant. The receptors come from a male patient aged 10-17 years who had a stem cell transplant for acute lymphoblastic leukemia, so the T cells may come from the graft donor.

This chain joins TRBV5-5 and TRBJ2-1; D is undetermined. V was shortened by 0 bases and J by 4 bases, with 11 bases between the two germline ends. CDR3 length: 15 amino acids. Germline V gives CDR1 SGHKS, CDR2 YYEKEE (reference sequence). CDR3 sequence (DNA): TGTGCCAGCAGCTTGGACGGAGCGATATACAATGAGCAGTTCTTC. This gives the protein CASSLDGAIYNEQFF.

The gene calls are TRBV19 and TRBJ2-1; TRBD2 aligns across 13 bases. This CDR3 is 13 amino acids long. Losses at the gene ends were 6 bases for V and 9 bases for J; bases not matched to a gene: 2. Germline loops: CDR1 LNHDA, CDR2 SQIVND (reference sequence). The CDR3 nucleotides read TGTGCCAGTAGAGGACTAGCGGGAGTTGAGCAGTTCTTC. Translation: CASRGLAGVEQFF.

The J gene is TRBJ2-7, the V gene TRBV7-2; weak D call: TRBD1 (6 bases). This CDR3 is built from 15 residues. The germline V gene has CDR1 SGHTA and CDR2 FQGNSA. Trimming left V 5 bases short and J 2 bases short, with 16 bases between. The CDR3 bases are TGTGCCAGCAGCCTGTCAATCGGACAGACCTACGAGCAGTACTTC. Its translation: CASSLSIGQTYEQYF.

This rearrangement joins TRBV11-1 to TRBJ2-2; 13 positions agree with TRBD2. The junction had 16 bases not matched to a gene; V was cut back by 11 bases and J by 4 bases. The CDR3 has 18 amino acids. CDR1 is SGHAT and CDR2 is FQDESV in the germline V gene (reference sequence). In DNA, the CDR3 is TGTGCCGTACGCCGGTTTCCGGGACTAGCGGGATTCACCGGGGAGCTGTTTTTT. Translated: CAVRRFPGLAGFTGELFF.

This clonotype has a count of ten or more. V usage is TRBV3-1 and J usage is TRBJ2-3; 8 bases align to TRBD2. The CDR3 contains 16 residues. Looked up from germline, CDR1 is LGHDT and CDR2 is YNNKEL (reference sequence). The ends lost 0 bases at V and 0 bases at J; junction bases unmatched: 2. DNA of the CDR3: TGTGCCAGCAGCCAAGACCCTAGCGGGAGCACAGATACGCAGTATTTT. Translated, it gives CASSQDPSGSTDTQYF.

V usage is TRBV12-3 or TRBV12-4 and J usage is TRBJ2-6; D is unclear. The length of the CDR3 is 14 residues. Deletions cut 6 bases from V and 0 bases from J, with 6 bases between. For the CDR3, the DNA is TGTGCCAGCAGGTTGCTCTCTGGGGCCAACGTCCTGACTTTC. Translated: CASRLLSGANVLTF.

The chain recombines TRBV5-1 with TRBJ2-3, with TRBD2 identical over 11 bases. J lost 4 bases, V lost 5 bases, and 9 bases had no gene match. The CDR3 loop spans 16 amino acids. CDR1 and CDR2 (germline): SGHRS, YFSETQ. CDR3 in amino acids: CASRRRLAGLADTQYF. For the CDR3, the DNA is TGCGCCAGCAGGCGAAGACTAGCGGGATTGGCAGATACGCAGTATTTT. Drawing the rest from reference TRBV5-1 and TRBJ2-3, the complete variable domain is KAGVTQTPRYLIKTRGQQVTLSCSPISGHRSVSWYQQTPGQGLQFLFEYFSETQRNKGNFPGRFSGRQFSNSRSEMNVSTLELGDSALYLCASRRRLAGLADTQYFGPGTRLTVL.